This T cell receptor beta chain appears in the sequencing data of a study of OX40 agonist ivuxolimab in advanced cancers. Study-level background: The drug used for patients, ivuxolimab, was an agonistic anti-OX40 (CD134) antibody.

Study-level results: Averaging showed that CD8+ T cells had more expanded clones than CD4+ did. Undetermined was the antigen specificity of the expanded peripheral T cells.

On this clone itself: The antigen is unknown.

Autoimmune disease history or systemic immunosuppression disqualified patients. Produced via immunoSEQ multiplex PCR; TCRdb's table is partial and in-frame only. The sample has around 56,000 clones; roughly 88% are singletons. Per the germline V gene, CDR1 is SGHVS and CDR2 is FNYEAQ. Trimming left V 5 bases short and J 7 bases short, with 18 bases between. CDR3 length: 15 residues. The gene calls are TRBV7-6 and TRBJ1-5, with unresolved D. The source is an adult with an advanced solid tumor such as melanoma, head and neck, liver or kidney cancer. The sequencing used CD4+ or CD8+ T cells sorted from blood, collected in a trial of the OX40 agonist ivuxolimab. The CDR3 nucleotides read TGTGCCAGCAGCCCAGATCCAGACTTTTCGCAGCCCCAGCATTTT. As protein: CASSPDPDFSQPQHF. Together with reference TRBV7-6 and TRBJ1-5, the CDR3 gives the full variable domain: GAGVSQSPRYKVTKRGQDVALRCDPISGHVSLYWYRQALGQGPEFLTYFNYEAQQDKSGLPNDRFSAERPEGSISTLTIQRTEQRDSAMYRCASSPDPDFSQPQHFGDGTRLSIL.